This T cell receptor beta chain was sequenced during a study of CXCR3-negative and CXCR3-positive naive CD8 T cells. Study-wide background: The study obtained 140 million or so TRB reads, about 1.5 +/- 0.3 million per library. Study-level results: Sequencing showed both naive subsets with comparably high diversity, and memory CD8+ cells much lower. Freshly isolated PBMCs were used in most assays, given partial CXCR3 loss after freezing.

Via 5' RACE with UMI labels, TRB cDNA libraries were prepared. TCRdb reworked the 5' RACE reads into one entry per CDR3 protein, no DNA. The sample spans some 67,000 distinct CDR3 sequences; the ten largest clones claim nearly 1.5%. CD45RO-CCR7+CD27+CD95- was the phenotype of naive CD8+ T cells. With regard to this clonotype: Its cognate antigen is unknown.

This sequence was found in a human donor in good health. Some clones in this sample may be carry-over from other donors' samples. The sequenced sample was naive CXCR3- CD8+ T cells from blood. The sample's subset: CD45RO-CCR7+CD27+CD95- naive CD8+ T cells lacking CXCR3 (TNR3-).

This CDR3 is CASSQVGGTSATQQYF. The V and J genes are TRBV4-2 and TRBJ2-7; TCRdb's D call, TRBD2, is unchecked because there is no DNA. The CDR3 length is 16 residues. Looked up from germline, CDR1 is LGHNA and CDR2 is YNFKEQ.